This T cell receptor (beta chain) was sequenced in a study of CD8 T cells in ankylosing spondylitis. This clonotype was seen many times. Its antigen is currently unknown. Making use of molecular barcodes, quantitative 5'-RACE generated TCR beta libraries. Each CDR3 protein is one row after TCRdb ran MiXCR on the 5' RACE reads. The table records under 400,000 distinct CDR3 sequences, around 10% of them present only once. Trimming cost V 6 bases and J 2 bases; bases outside gene matches: 6. CDR3 size: 15 residues. Study-wide results and caveats: There were earlier reports of some motif variants in reactive arthritis synovial fluid and blood.

This clonotype was sampled from a female donor with ankylosing spondylitis or in good health (not recorded which). The sequencing sample was made of blood, either unsorted or a sorted T cell fraction (not recorded which). V and J are TRBV12-3 or TRBV12-4 and TRBJ1-5; 8 bases match TRBD1. CDR3 loop: CASSAGGPGNQPQHF. CDR3 bases: TGTGCCAGCAGCGCAGGGGGCCCAGGCAATCAGCCCCAGCATTTT.